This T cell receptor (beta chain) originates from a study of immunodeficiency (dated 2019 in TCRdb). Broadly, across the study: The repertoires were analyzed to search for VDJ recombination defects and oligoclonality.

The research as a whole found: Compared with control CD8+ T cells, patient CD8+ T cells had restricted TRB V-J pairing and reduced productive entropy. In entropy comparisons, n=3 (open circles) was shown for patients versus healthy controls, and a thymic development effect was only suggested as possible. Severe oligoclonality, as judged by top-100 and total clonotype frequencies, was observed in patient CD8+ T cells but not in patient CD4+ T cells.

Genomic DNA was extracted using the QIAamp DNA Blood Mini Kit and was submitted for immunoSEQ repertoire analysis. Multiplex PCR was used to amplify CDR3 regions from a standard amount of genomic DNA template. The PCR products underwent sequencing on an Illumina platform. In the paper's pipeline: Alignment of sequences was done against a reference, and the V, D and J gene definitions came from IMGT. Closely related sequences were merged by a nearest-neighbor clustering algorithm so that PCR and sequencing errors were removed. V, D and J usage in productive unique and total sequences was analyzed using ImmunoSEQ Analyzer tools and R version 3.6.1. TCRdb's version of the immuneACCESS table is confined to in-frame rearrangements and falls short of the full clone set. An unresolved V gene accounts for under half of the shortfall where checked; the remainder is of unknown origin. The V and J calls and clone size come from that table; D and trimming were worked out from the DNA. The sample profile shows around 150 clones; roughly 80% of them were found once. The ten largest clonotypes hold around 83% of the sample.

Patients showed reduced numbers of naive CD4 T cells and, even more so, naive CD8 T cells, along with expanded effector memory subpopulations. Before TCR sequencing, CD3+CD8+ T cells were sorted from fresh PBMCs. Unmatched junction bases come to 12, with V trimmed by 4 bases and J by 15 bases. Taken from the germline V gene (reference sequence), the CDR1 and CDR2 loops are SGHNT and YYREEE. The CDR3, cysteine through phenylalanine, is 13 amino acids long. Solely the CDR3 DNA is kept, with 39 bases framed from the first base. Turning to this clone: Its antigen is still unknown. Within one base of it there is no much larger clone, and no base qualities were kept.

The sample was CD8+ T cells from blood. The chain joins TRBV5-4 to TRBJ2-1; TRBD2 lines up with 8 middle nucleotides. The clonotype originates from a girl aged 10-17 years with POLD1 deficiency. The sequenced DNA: TGTGCCAGCAGCGACAGCGACAGCGGGAGTAGGTTCTTC. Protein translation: CASSDSDSGSRFF.